This is a list of T cell receptor beta chains from one sample in a study of T-cell reconstitution after alpha-beta-depleted transplantation in children. TCRdb reprocessed the PCR reads via MiXCR and lists one record per CDR3 protein. This table has approximately 510,000 distinct CDR3 sequences, around 20% appearing once. Sequenced material: PBMCs from the stem cell graft donor, taken from the stem cell graft. These receptors came from a human donor who donated a stem cell graft to a child with acute lymphoblastic leukemia. Both conserved end residues are part of each CDR3. The order of the fields is J gene, V gene, D gene, clone size, CDR3 DNA, CDR3 protein. A D gene is named only where the DNA matches it firmly. Some rows have no size entry. The others give once, few or many, or a class for an expanded clone.

TRBJ2-4,TRBV5-1,.,few,TGCGCCAGCAGCGCGGACAGATTAGCCAAAAACATTCAGTACTTC,CASSADRLAKNIQYF
TRBJ2-3,TRBV12-3/TRBV12-4,.,.,TGTGCCAGCAGTTTCCGCAGGGCAGATACGCAGTATTTT,CASSFRRADTQYF
TRBJ1-5,TRBV20-1,TRBD1,few,TGCAGTGCTAGGACAGGGGGCGAAAATAGCAATCAGCCCCAGCATTTT,CSARTGGENSNQPQHF
TRBJ2-1,TRBV5-1,TRBD2,.,TGCGCCAGCAGCTTACCACTCGAGACTAGCGGGAGAGATGAGCAGTTCTTC,CASSLPLETSGRDEQFF
TRBJ2-7,TRBV20-1,TRBD1,.,TGCAGTGCTAGAGACCCCGGGACAGGGATGAAGGGCTACGAGCAGTACTTC,CSARDPGTGMKGYEQYF
TRBJ1-1,TRBV20-1,.,.,TGCAGTGCTAGCCCCCCGGGCCAGCTGAACACTGAAGCTTTCTTT,CSASPPGQLNTEAFF
TRBJ2-2,TRBV6-1,TRBD1,few,TGTGCCAGCAGTGCCATCGGGACAGCAAACACCGGGGAGCTGTTTTTT,CASSAIGTANTGELFF
TRBJ2-5,TRBV5-1,.,many,TGCGCCAGCAGCCTCAGTGGATTCCAAGAGACCCAGTACTTC,CASSLSGFQETQYF
TRBJ1-2,TRBV4-1,.,.,TGCGCCAGCAGCTATCACAGTTATGGCTACACCTTC,CASSYHSYGYTF
TRBJ2-7,TRBV9,TRBD1,few,TGTGCCAGCAGCGTTTCGCCGGGACAGGGCTACGAGCAGTACTTC,CASSVSPGQGYEQYF
TRBJ2-1,TRBV10-3,.,.,TGTGCCATCAGTGAGTGGGGAGGTTTTAGGAATGAGCAGTTCTTC,CAISEWGGFRNEQFF
TRBJ2-5,TRBV19,TRBD2,.,TGTGCCAGTAGTATAGATCGGTGGACTAGCGGGAGCCAAGAGACCCAGTACTTC,CASSIDRWTSGSQETQYF
TRBJ2-3,TRBV7-3,.,.,TGTGCCAGCAGCTTAACCCCTGGACTCCCCACAGATACGCAGTATTTT,CASSLTPGLPTDTQYF
TRBJ2-1,TRBV7-9,.,.,TGTGCCGTCCGGGACGGAGGCTCCTACAATGAGCAGTTCTTC,CAVRDGGSYNEQFF
TRBJ1-6,TRBV6-4,.,.,TGTGCCAGCAGTGACTCGGGAAATTCACCCCTCCACTTT,CASSDSGNSPLHF
TRBJ1-6,TRBV25-1,TRBD1,.,TGTGCCATCCTCCACTGGGACAGGGACAGCTCCTATAATTCACCCCTCCACTTT,CAILHWDRDSSYNSPLHF
TRBJ2-4,TRBV10-3,TRBD2,few,TGTGCCATCAGTATACTAGCGGGCGACATTCAGTACTTC,CAISILAGDIQYF
TRBJ2-5,TRBV6-5,TRBD1,.,TGTGCCAGCAGTTACTACTCCGACAGGGTGGAGACCCAGTACTTC,CASSYYSDRVETQYF
TRBJ1-4,TRBV3-1,.,.,TGTGCCAGCAGCCAGCCCGGGGCTGATGAAAAACTGTTTTTT,CASSQPGADEKLFF
TRBJ1-1,TRBV12-3/TRBV12-4,.,.,TGTGCCAGCAGTTTAAATTATGGTGTCACTGAAGCTTTCTTT,CASSLNYGVTEAFF
TRBJ2-4,TRBV3-1,TRBD2,few,TGTGCCAGCAGCCTCCCTAGCGGGAGCGGAGCCAAAAACATTCAGTACTTC,CASSLPSGSGAKNIQYF
TRBJ2-1,TRBV5-1,.,few,TGCGCCAGCAGCTTGGGGACAGTTTGGGAGCAGTTCTTC,CASSLGTVWEQFF
TRBJ2-2,TRBV4-1,.,few,TGCGCCAGCAGCCCTCTAGGCAGGGGCACCGGGGAGCTGTTTTTT,CASSPLGRGTGELFF
TRBJ1-5,TRBV6-1,TRBD1,.,TGTGCCAGCAGTCAACAGACAGGGGGTCAGCCCCAGCATTTT,CASSQQTGGQPQHF
TRBJ2-6,TRBV20-1,TRBD1,few,TGCAGTGCTAGGGGGGGGGACAGGGCTAGCTCTGGGGCCAACGTCCTGACTTTC,CSARGGDRASSGANVLTF
TRBJ1-2,TRBV7-6,.,.,TGTGCCAGCAGCTTAGAACAGTTCTATGGCTACACCTTC,CASSLEQFYGYTF
TRBJ1-6,TRBV5-1,TRBD1,few,TGCGCCAGCAGCTTGGTAGGGACAGAATTTTCACCCCTCCACTTT,CASSLVGTEFSPLHF
TRBJ2-3,TRBV2,.,.,TGTGCCAGCGCCCAAGGAGCAGATACGCAGTATTTT,CASAQGADTQYF